This entry describes one T cell receptor (beta chain). It was cDNA, reverse transcribed from extracted RNA, that served as the sequencing template. Here immunoSEQ multiplex PCR was the method, and the copy in TCRdb shows in-frame clones only, minus some. The sample shows tens of thousands of clones, roughly 89% of them seen only once. The sample belongs to a study of CD8+ T cells in alopecia areata. CDR3 length: 13 residues. V lost 10 bases to trimming and J lost 4 bases; unmatched junction nucleotides: 9. CDR1 is MDHEN and CDR2 is SYDVKM in the germline V gene. Sample treatment: oral pan-JAK inhibitor, 5-10 mg twice daily.

The rearrangement uses TRBV28 and TRBJ2-7; TRBD1 matches 8 bases. The source of this sequence is a human donor with alopecia areata. Sequencing used CD8+ T cells sorted from blood, obtained at week 24, from a patient treated with tofacitinib. This chain's CDR3 is CATRGQGTYEQYF. In DNA, the CDR3 is TGTGCCACCCGAGGACAGGGCACTTACGAGCAGTACTTC.